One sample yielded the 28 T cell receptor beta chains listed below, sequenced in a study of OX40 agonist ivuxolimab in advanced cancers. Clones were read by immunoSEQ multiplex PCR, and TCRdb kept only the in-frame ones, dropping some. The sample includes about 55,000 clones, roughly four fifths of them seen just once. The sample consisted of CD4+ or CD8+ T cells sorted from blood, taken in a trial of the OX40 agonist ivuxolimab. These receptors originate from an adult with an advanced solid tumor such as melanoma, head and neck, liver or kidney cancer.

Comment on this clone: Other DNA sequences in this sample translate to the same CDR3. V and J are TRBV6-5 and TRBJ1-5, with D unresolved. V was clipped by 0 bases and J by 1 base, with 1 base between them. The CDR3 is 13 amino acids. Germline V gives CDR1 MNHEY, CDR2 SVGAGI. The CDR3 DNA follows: TGTGCCAGCAGTTACTCGAGCAATCAGCCCCAGCATTTT. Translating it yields CASSYSSNQPQHF.

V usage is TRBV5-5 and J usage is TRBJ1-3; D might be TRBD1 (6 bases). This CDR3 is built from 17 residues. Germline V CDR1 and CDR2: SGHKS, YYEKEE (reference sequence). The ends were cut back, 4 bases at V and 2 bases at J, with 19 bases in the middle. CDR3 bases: TGTGCCAGCAGCGTAGACACAGGGTCGCGTACTGGAAACACCATATATTTT. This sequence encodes CASSVDTGSRTGNTIYF.

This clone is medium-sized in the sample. This chain's CDR3 is CASSGQNGYTF. The CDR3 DNA is TGTGCCAGTAGTGGGCAGAATGGCTACACCTTC. The chain recombines TRBV19 with TRBJ1-2; D remains unclear. This CDR3 has 11 residues. The V gene lost 5 bases and the J gene lost 6 bases, with 7 bases spanning the gap. Germline V lookup: CDR1 LNHDA, CDR2 SQIVND (reference sequence).

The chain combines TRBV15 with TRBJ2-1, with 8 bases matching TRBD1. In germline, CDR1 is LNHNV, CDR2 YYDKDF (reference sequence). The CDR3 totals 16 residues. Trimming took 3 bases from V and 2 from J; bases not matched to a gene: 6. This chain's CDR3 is CATSRVSGQAYNEQFF. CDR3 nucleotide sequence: TGTGCCACCAGCAGGGTTTCGGGACAGGCCTACAATGAGCAGTTCTTC. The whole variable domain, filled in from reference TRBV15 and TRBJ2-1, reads DAMVIQNPRYQVTQFGKPVTLSCSQTLNHNVMYWYQQKSSQAPKLLFHYYDKDFNNEADTPDNFQSRRPNTSFCFLDIRSPGLGDTAMYLCATSRVSGQAYNEQFFGPGTRLTVL.

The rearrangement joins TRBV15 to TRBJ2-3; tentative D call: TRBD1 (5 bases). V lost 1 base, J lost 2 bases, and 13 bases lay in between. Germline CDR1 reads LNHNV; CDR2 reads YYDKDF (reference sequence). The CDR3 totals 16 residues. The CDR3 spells CATSRAPQVDTDTQYF. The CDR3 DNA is TGTGCCACCAGCAGAGCCCCACAGGTCGACACAGATACGCAGTATTTT. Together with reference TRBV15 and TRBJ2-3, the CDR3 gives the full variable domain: DAMVIQNPRYQVTQFGKPVTLSCSQTLNHNVMYWYQQKSSQAPKLLFHYYDKDFNNEADTPDNFQSRRPNTSFCFLDIRSPGLGDTAMYLCATSRAPQVDTDTQYFGPGTRLTVL.

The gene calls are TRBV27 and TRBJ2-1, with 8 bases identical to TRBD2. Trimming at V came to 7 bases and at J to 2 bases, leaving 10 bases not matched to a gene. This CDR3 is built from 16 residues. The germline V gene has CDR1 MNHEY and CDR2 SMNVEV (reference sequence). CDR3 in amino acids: CASTLSGSQPYNEQFF. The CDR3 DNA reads TGTGCCAGCACCCTGAGCGGGAGTCAGCCCTACAATGAGCAGTTCTTC.

CDR3 in DNA: TGTGCCAGCAGGGATACTGCATCCACCTACGAGCAGTACTTC. Its protein product is CASRDTASTYEQYF. This chain links TRBV6-1 with TRBJ2-7; D is unclear. V was pared by 6 bases and J by 2 bases, with 14 bases between. The CDR3 spans 14 residues. Germline-derived CDR1 and CDR2 are MNHNS and SASEGT.

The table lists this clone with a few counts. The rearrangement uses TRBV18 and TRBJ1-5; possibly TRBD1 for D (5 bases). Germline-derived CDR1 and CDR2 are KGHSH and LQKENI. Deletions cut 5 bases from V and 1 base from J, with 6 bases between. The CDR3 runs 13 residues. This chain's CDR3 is CASSGDSNQPQHF. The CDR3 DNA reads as TGTGCCAGCTCAGGGGACAGCAATCAGCCCCAGCATTTT.

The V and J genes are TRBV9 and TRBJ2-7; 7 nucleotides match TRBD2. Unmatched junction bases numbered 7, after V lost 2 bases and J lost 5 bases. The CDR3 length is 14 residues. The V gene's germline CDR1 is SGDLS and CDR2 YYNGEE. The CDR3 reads CASSVGGSRDEQYF. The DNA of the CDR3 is TGTGCCAGCAGCGTGGGCGGGAGTAGGGACGAGCAGTACTTC.

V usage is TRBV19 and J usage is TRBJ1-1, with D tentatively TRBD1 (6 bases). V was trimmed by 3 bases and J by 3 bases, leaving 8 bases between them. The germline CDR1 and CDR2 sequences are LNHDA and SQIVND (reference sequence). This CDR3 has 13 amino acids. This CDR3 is CASSMRGDTEAFF. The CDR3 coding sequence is TGTGCCAGTAGTATGAGGGGGGACACTGAAGCTTTCTTT.

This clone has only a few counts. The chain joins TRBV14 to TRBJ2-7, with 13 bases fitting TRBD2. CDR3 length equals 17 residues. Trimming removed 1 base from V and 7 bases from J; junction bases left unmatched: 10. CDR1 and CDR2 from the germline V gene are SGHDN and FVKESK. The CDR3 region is CASSQGTSGSQRSEQYF. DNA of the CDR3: TGTGCCAGCAGCCAAGGGACTAGCGGGAGCCAACGATCGGAGCAGTACTTC.

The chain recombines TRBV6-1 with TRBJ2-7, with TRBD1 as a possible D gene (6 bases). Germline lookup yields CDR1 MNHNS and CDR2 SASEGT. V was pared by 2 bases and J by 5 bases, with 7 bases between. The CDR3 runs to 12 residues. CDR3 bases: TGTGCCAGCAGTGAAAAGGGGGACGAGCAGTACTTC. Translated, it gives CASSEKGDEQYF.

The chain's CDR3 is CASSRGQGGDGYTF. In DNA, the CDR3 is TGTGCCAGCAGCAGGGGACAGGGCGGAGACGGCTACACCTTC. The chain employs TRBV14 and TRBJ1-2; 9 bases align to TRBD1. Germline V gene lookup returns CDR1 SGHDN and CDR2 FVKESK. The CDR3 is 14 residues long. The V gene end was trimmed by 5 bases and the J gene end by 8 bases; junction bases not matched to a gene: 9.

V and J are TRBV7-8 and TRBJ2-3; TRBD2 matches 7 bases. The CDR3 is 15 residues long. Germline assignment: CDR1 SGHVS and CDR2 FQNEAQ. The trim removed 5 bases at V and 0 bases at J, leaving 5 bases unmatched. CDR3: CASSPLAVSTDTQYF. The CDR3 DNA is TGTGCCAGCAGCCCGCTAGCGGTGAGCACAGATACGCAGTATTTT.

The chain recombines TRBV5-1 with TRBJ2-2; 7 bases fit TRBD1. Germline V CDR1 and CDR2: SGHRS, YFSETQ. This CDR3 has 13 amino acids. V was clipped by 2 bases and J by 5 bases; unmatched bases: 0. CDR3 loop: CASSLQGTGELFF. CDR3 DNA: TGCGCCAGCAGCTTACAGGGGACCGGGGAGCTGTTTTTT.

CDR3 sequence: CASSPGHLYNEQFF. The CDR3 region has the DNA TGTGCCAGCAGTCCGGGACACCTTTACAATGAGCAGTTCTTC. The chain carries TRBV28 and TRBJ2-1; a weak D match, TRBD1 (6 bases). The germline CDR1 and CDR2 sequences are MDHEN and SYDVKM. CDR3 length: 14 residues. Trimming cost V 5 bases and J 4 bases, with 12 bases left between them.

DNA for the CDR3: TGCGCCAGCAGCGCGGGACCCAGGGATGCGCTGACTGGGGCCAACGTCCTGACTTTC. This encodes CASSAGPRDALTGANVLTF. This chain connects TRBV5-1 to TRBJ2-6; D perhaps matches TRBD2 (6 bases). CDR3 length: 19 amino acids. The ends were cut back, 4 bases at V and 2 bases at J, with 22 bases in the middle. Germline V gives CDR1 SGHRS, CDR2 YFSETQ.

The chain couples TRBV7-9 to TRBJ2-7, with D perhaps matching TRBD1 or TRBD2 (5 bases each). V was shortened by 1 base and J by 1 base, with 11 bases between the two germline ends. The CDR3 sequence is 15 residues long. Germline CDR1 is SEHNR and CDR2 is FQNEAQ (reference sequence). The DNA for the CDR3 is TGTGCCAGCAGCTTAGGCAGGGAGACATCCTACGAGCAGTACTTC. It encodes CASSLGRETSYEQYF.

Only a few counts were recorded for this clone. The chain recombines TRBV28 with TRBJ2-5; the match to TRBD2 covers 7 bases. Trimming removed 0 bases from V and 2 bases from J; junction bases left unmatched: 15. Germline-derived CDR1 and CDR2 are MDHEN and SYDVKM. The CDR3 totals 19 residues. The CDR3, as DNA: TGTGCCAGCAGTTTATGGGTGGGCGGGAGCAGGTTGGATCAAGAGACCCAGTACTTC. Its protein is CASSLWVGGSRLDQETQYF.

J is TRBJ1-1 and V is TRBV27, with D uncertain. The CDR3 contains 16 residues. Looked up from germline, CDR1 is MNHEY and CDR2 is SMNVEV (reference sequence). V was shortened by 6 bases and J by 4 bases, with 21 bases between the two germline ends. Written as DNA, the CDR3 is TGTGCCAGCAGCCAGCGCCCCGGGCGGTGGGGCACTGAAGCTTTCTTT. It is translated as CASSQRPGRWGTEAFF.

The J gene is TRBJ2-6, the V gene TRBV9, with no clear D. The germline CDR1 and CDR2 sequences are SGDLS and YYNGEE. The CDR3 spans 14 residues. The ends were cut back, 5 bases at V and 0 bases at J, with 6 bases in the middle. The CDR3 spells CASSRRSGANVLTF. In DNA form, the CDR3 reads TGTGCCAGCAGTAGACGCTCTGGGGCCAACGTCCTGACTTTC.

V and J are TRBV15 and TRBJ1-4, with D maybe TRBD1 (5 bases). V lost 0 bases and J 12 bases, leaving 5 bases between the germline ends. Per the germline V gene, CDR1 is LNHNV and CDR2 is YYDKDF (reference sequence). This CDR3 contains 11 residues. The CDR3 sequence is CATSRETELFF. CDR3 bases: TGTGCCACCAGCAGAGAGACAGAACTGTTTTTT.

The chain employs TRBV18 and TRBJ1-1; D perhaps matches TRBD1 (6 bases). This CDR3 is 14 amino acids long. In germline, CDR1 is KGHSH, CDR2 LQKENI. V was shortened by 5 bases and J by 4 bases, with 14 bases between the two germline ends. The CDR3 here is CASSTKQGTTEAFF. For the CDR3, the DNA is TGTGCCAGCTCAACCAAACAGGGCACCACTGAAGCTTTCTTT.

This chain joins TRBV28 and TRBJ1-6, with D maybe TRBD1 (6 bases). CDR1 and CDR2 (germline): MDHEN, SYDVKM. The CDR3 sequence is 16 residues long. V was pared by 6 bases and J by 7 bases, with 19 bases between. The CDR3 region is CASRPIGGGRNSPLHF. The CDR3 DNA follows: TGTGCCAGCAGACCGATAGGCGGGGGCCGGAATTCACCCCTCCACTTT.

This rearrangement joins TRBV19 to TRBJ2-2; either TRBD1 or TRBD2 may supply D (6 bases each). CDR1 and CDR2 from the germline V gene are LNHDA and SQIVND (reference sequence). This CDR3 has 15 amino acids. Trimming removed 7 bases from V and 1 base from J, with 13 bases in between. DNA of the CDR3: TGTGCCAGTAAGGAAGGGGGGCTGAACACCGGGGAGCTGTTTTTT. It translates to CASKEGGLNTGELFF.

CDR3: CASSLMWRQGGTETQYF. The CDR3 DNA reads TGTGCCAGCAGCTTAATGTGGAGACAGGGGGGAACGGAGACCCAGTACTTC. J is TRBJ2-5 and V is TRBV7-2; TRBD1 agrees at 9 bases. Unmatched junction bases numbered 12, after V lost 2 bases and J lost 5 bases. Germline V gene lookup returns CDR1 SGHTA and CDR2 FQGNSA. CDR3 length: 17 amino acids.

CDR3 nucleotide sequence: TGCAGCGTTGAAGAAACCGGGGAGATACACGAGCAGTACTTC. Residues: CSVEETGEIHEQYF. The rearrangement joins TRBV29-1 to TRBJ2-7; D might be TRBD2 (5 bases). V lost 0 bases to trimming and J lost 5 bases, with 14 bases between them. Looked up from germline, CDR1 is SQVTM and CDR2 is ANQGSEA. The CDR3 length is 14 residues.

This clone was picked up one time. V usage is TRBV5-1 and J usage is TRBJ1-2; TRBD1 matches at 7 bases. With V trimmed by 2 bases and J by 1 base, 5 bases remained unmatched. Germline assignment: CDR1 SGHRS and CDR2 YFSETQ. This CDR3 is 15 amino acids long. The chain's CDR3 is CASSFGSGGNYGYTF. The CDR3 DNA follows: TGCGCCAGCAGCTTTGGGTCAGGGGGTAACTATGGCTACACCTTC.